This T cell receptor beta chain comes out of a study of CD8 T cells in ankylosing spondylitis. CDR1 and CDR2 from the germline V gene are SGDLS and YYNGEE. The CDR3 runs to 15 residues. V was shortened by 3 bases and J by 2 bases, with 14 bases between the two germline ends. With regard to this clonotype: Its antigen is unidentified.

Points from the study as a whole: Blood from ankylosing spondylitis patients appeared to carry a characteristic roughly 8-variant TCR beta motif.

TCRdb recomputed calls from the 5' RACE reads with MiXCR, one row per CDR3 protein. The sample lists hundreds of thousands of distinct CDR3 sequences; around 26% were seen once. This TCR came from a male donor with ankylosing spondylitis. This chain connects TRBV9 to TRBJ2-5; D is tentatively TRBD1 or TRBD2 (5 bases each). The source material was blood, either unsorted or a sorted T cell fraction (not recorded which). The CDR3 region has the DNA TGTGCCAGCAGCGGACTTACCGGGGCACAAGAGACCCAGTACTTC. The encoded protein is CASSGLTGAQETQYF. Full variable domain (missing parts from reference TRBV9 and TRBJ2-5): DSGVTQTPKHLITATGQRVTLRCSPRSGDLSVYWYQQSLDQGLQFLIQYYNGEERAKGNILERFSAQQFPDLHSELNLSSLELGDSALYFCASSGLTGAQETQYFGPGTRLLVL.